These 32 T cell receptor beta chains originate from one sample sequenced in a study of long-term antiretroviral therapy in people with HIV. This was the immunoSEQ v3.0 assay at survey level. Measured with immunoSEQ multiplex PCR; TCRdb has only the in-frame clones, and not every one. The sample includes 31,000 or so clones, around 96% of them seen just once. Sequencing used unsorted PBMCs, obtained 6.5 to 6.6 years after starting antiretroviral therapy. These TCRs come from a young man with HIV.

The CDR3 loop reads CASSVGPLAGNEQFF. In DNA form, the CDR3 reads TGTGCCAGCAGCGTAGGTCCCCTAGCGGGGAATGAGCAGTTCTTC. The V and J genes are TRBV9 and TRBJ2-1; 9 nucleotides match TRBD2. The J segment lost 7 bases and the V segment lost 0 bases, leaving 5 bases of the junction unmatched. Germline V gene sequence: CDR1 SGDLS, CDR2 YYNGEE. This CDR3 has 15 amino acids.

The chain joins TRBV6-1 to TRBJ2-4; D may be TRBD1 (5 bases). The ends were cut back, 3 bases at V and 2 bases at J, with 14 bases in the middle. The CDR3 is 16 amino acids. The germline gives CDR1 MNHNS, CDR2 SASEGT. The CDR3 here is CASSEVHGASKNIQYF. The CDR3 DNA is TGTGCCAGCAGTGAGGTCCATGGGGCTTCCAAAAACATTCAGTACTTC.

The chain recombines TRBV11-2 with TRBJ1-4; D perhaps matches TRBD1 (6 bases). V shed 5 bases and J shed 8 bases, with 15 bases lying between them. The V gene's germline CDR1 is SGHAT and CDR2 FQNNGV. The CDR3 is 14 amino acids. The CDR3 loop reads CASSLGGGGEKLFF. In DNA form, the CDR3 reads TGTGCCAGCAGCCTAGGGGGGGGAGGGGAAAAACTGTTTTTT.

The rearrangement links TRBV7-3 to TRBJ1-1; D unclear. The germline CDR1 and CDR2 sequences are SGHTA and FQGTGA. The CDR3 is 13 residues long. Trimming removed 2 bases from V and 5 bases from J, with 9 bases in between. CDR3 protein: CASSLLAGTEAFF. For the CDR3, the DNA is TGTGCCAGCAGCTTACTTGCCGGAACTGAAGCTTTCTTT. The full variable domain, in which reference TRBV7-3 and TRBJ1-1 provide the parts outside the CDR3, is GAGVSQTPSNKVTEKGKYVELRCDPISGHTALYWYRQSLGQGPEFLIYFQGTGAADDSGLPNDRFFAVRPEGSVSTLKIQRTERGDSAVYLCASSLLAGTEAFFGQGTRLTVV.

The chain has TRBV14 and TRBJ2-2; 8 bases agree with TRBD2. Germline V gives CDR1 SGHDN, CDR2 FVKESK. J lost 4 bases, V lost 6 bases, and 10 bases had no gene match. The CDR3 is 16 residues long. CDR3 coding DNA: TGTGCCAGCAGTCTACTAGACGGGAGGGGCACCGGGGAGCTGTTTTTT. This codes for CASSLLDGRGTGELFF.

The V and J genes are TRBV5-1 and TRBJ2-2; 10 bases agree with TRBD2. The CDR3 length is 16 residues. V was clipped by 0 bases and J by 3 bases; unmatched bases: 2. The germline CDR1 and CDR2 sequences are SGHRS and YFSETQ. Here the CDR3 DNA reads TGCGCCAGCAGCTTGGGGCTAGCGGGAGACACCGGGGAGCTGTTTTTT. Amino acids: CASSLGLAGDTGELFF.

The genes are TRBV6-5 and TRBJ2-7; TRBD2 might be the D (6 bases). V lost 2 bases and J 3 bases, leaving 8 bases between the germline ends. Germline CDR1 and CDR2: MNHEY and SVGAGI. The length of the CDR3 is 13 residues. In DNA form, the CDR3 reads TGTGCCAGCAGTTACGCGGGGATCTACGAGCAGTACTTC. Residues: CASSYAGIYEQYF.

This chain uses TRBV6-5 with TRBJ2-1; TRBD2 matches at 9 bases. The trim removed 2 bases at V and 7 bases at J, leaving 6 bases unmatched. Per the germline V gene, CDR1 is MNHEY and CDR2 is SVGAGI. The CDR3 consists of 15 residues. The CDR3 DNA sequence: TGTGCCAGCAGTTACGGCCTAGCGGGGACTAATGAGCAGTTCTTC. Protein: CASSYGLAGTNEQFF.

V and J are TRBV19 and TRBJ2-1; D might be TRBD1 (6 bases). Trimming took off 6 bases at V and 1 base at J, with 13 bases between the two ends. CDR3 length equals 15 residues. Germline V CDR1 and CDR2: LNHDA, SQIVND (reference sequence). This CDR3 is CASRLRTESYNEQFF. For the CDR3, the DNA is TGTGCCAGTAGGCTCAGGACAGAGTCCTACAATGAGCAGTTCTTC.

V gene TRBV2 combines with J gene TRBJ2-3; perhaps D is TRBD1 or TRBD2 (5 bases each). Germline CDR1 is SNHLY and CDR2 is FYNNEI. The V gene lost 2 bases and the J gene lost 5 bases, with 8 bases spanning the gap. The CDR3 is 13 residues long. The CDR3 region is CASSESGLDTQYF. The CDR3 DNA follows: TGTGCCAGCAGTGAATCGGGGCTAGATACGCAGTATTTT.

V usage is TRBV7-8 and J usage is TRBJ1-1; D unresolved. Germline loops: CDR1 SGHVS, CDR2 FQNEAQ. Trimming removed 5 bases at V and 0 bases at J, with 7 bases between. The CDR3 covers 13 residues. DNA for the CDR3: TGTGCCAGCAGCCCTCGGATGAACACTGAAGCTTTCTTT. It specifies CASSPRMNTEAFF.

The chain is built from TRBV7-8 and TRBJ2-7; possible D gene TRBD2, 5 bases. The CDR3 length is 13 residues. The V end lost 1 base, the J end lost 2 bases, and 6 bases lay between the germline ends. Germline V gene lookup returns CDR1 SGHVS and CDR2 FQNEAQ. The CDR3 loop is CASSLVRAYEQYF. DNA of the CDR3: TGTGCCAGCAGCTTAGTGAGGGCCTACGAGCAGTACTTC.

The chain is built from TRBV7-2 and TRBJ2-7, with 11 bases lining up with TRBD1. CDR1 is SGHTA and CDR2 is FQGNSA in the germline V gene. This CDR3 contains 13 residues. The V and J ends lost 5 bases and 5 bases, in that order; junction bases with no gene match: 2. Here the CDR3 reads CASSLGQGDEQYF. The CDR3 DNA sequence: TGTGCCAGCAGCCTGGGACAGGGGGACGAGCAGTACTTC.

The chain uses TRBV27 and TRBJ2-7, with TRBD1 matching 7 bases. In germline, CDR1 is MNHEY, CDR2 SMNVEV (reference sequence). CDR3 length: 14 residues. J lost 0 bases, V lost 6 bases, and 5 bases had no gene match. The CDR3 DNA sequence: TGTGCCAGCAGGCTGACAGGGAGCTCCTACGAGCAGTACTTC. Translating it yields CASRLTGSSYEQYF.

This clone is a singleton in its sample. The V gene is TRBV2, the J gene TRBJ2-3; 11 bases line up with TRBD1. Germline assignment: CDR1 SNHLY and CDR2 FYNNEI. V lost 2 bases to trimming and J lost 5 bases; unmatched junction nucleotides: 12. This CDR3 contains 18 residues. The DNA for the CDR3 is TGTGCCAGCAGTGAACTTCGACAGGACAGGGGGCGAAGAGATACGCAGTATTTT. It yields the protein CASSELRQDRGRRDTQYF. Full variable domain (missing parts from reference TRBV2 and TRBJ2-3): EPEVTQTPSHQVTQMGQEVILRCVPISNHLYFYWYRQILGQKVEFLVSFYNNEISEKSEIFDDQFSVERPDGSNFTLKIRSTKLEDSAMYFCASSELRQDRGRRDTQYFGPGTRLTVL.

V gene TRBV7-6 combines with J gene TRBJ2-6; D call uncertain. This CDR3 is built from 12 residues. V shed 5 bases and J shed 4 bases, with 3 bases lying between them. The germline V gene has CDR1 SGHVS and CDR2 FNYEAQ. The CDR3 nucleotides are TGTGCCAGCAGCCCCGGGGCCAACGTCCTGACTTTC. This codes for CASSPGANVLTF.

The chain carries TRBV10-3 and TRBJ1-2, with 7 bases aligning to TRBD1. This CDR3 has 16 amino acids. The V gene end was trimmed by 0 bases and the J gene end by 4 bases; junction bases not matched to a gene: 8. Germline V gene data show CDR1 as ENHRY and CDR2 as SYGVKD. The CDR3 DNA reads as TGTGCCATCAGTGAGTCCTACCAGGGGGGGAGCTATGGCTACACCTTC. This sequence encodes CAISESYQGGSYGYTF.

The genes are TRBV7-8 and TRBJ2-7, with D perhaps matching TRBD2 (5 bases). Per the germline V gene, CDR1 is SGHVS and CDR2 is FQNEAQ. CDR3 length: 15 residues. V dropped 1 base and J dropped 6 bases, with 16 bases sitting between them. CDR3 sequence reads: CASSLGPASLVEQYF. CDR3 in DNA: TGTGCCAGCAGCTTAGGTCCGGCTAGCTTGGTCGAGCAGTACTTC. The whole variable domain, remainder taken from reference TRBV7-8 and TRBJ2-7, is GAGVSQSPRYKVAKRGQDVALRCDPISGHVSLFWYQQALGQGPEFLTYFQNEAQLDKSGLPSDRFFAERPEGSVSTLKIQRTQQEDSAVYLCASSLGPASLVEQYFGPGTRLTVT.

The chain couples TRBV7-6 to TRBJ2-2, with D unclear. CDR3 length: 19 amino acids. Trimming left V 1 base short and J 0 bases short, with 18 bases between. The germline V gene encodes CDR1 SGHVS and CDR2 FNYEAQ. The CDR3 sequence: CASSLGYSIGVANTGELFF. Here the CDR3 DNA reads TGTGCCAGCAGCTTAGGGTATTCTATTGGCGTCGCGAACACCGGGGAGCTGTTTTTT.

The chain employs TRBV7-6 and TRBJ2-7; no clear D. The CDR3 extends over 15 amino acids. Trimming took off 2 bases at V and 2 bases at J, with 13 bases between the two ends. Germline CDR1 SGHVS, CDR2 FNYEAQ. DNA of the CDR3: TGTGCCAGCAGCTTAAGTACTTCGCTTGCCTACGAGCAGTACTTC. The encoded protein is CASSLSTSLAYEQYF.

The chain is built from TRBV4-2 and TRBJ2-7; possible D gene TRBD2, 6 bases. The CDR3 spans 15 residues. From germline, CDR1 is LGHNA and CDR2 YNFKEQ. The V end lost 1 base, the J end lost 4 bases, and 14 bases lay between the germline ends. DNA for the CDR3: TGTGCCAGCAGCCAAGGTGGAACCGGGAGATACGAGCAGTACTTC. As protein: CASSQGGTGRYEQYF.

The rearrangement links TRBV4-1 to TRBJ1-1, with a weak D call TRBD1 (5 bases). The V gene's germline CDR1 is MGHRA and CDR2 YSYEKL. This CDR3 is 15 amino acids long. Deletions cut 4 bases from V and 5 bases from J, with 17 bases between. The CDR3 loop is CASSPERGEGTEAFF. As DNA, the CDR3 is TGCGCCAGCAGCCCCGAGCGGGGGGAGGGGACTGAAGCTTTCTTT.

The chain uses TRBV9 and TRBJ1-2, with D unresolved. Per germline, CDR1 SGDLS and CDR2 YYNGEE. V was shortened by 3 bases and J by 8 bases, with 11 bases between the two germline ends. This CDR3 region has 12 residues. The CDR3 here is CASSGDSYGYTF. DNA for the CDR3: TGTGCCAGCAGCGGAGATTCATACGGCTACACCTTC.

This chain links TRBV5-1 with TRBJ2-5, with TRBD1 matching over 8 bases. The junction had 8 bases not matched to a gene; V was cut back by 2 bases and J by 2 bases. Germline CDR1 reads SGHRS; CDR2 reads YFSETQ. This CDR3 has 16 residues. CDR3 in amino acids: CASSLGAGGRQETQYF. CDR3 nucleotides: TGCGCCAGCAGCTTAGGGGCAGGGGGCCGACAAGAGACCCAGTACTTC.

This chain uses TRBV4-3 with TRBJ1-4; D ambiguous. Germline lookup yields CDR1 LGHNA and CDR2 YSLEER. Trimming cost V 5 bases and J 5 bases, with 6 bases left between them. The CDR3 consists of 12 residues. For the CDR3, the DNA is TGCGCCAGCAGCGGGGAAAATGAAAAACTGTTTTTT. As protein: CASSGENEKLFF.

As for this clone: This sample includes further DNA sequences coding for the same CDR3. The chain has TRBV7-9 and TRBJ2-4; D is unresolved. V was pared by 0 bases and J by 0 bases, with 6 bases between. CDR3 length: 15 amino acids. The V gene's germline CDR1 is SEHNR and CDR2 FQNEAQ (reference sequence). The DNA of the CDR3 is TGTGCCAGCAGCTTAGCGGGGTTAGCCAAAAACATTCAGTACTTC. Translation: CASSLAGLAKNIQYF.

J is TRBJ1-1 and V is TRBV15; D unresolved. Trimming took off 3 bases at V and 3 bases at J, with 14 bases between the two ends. The CDR3 runs to 15 residues. Germline V CDR1 and CDR2: LNHNV, YYDKDF (reference sequence). The CDR3 region has the DNA TGTGCCACCAGCAGCCGGGGTTTCGGGGACACTGAAGCTTTCTTT. This codes for CATSSRGFGDTEAFF.

The chain couples TRBV7-3 to TRBJ1-2, with D unclear. This CDR3 comprises 14 residues. Germline V gene data show CDR1 as SGHTA and CDR2 as FQGTGA. V lost 2 bases to trimming and J lost 6 bases, with 13 bases between them. The CDR3: CASSLAGGPDGYTF. CDR3 DNA: TGTGCCAGCAGCTTAGCGGGAGGGCCCGATGGCTACACCTTC.

The chain employs TRBV2 and TRBJ2-2; a weak D match, TRBD2 (6 bases). Germline V gives CDR1 SNHLY, CDR2 FYNNEI. The ends were cut back, 2 bases at V and 7 bases at J, with 14 bases in the middle. The CDR3 runs to 15 residues. The CDR3 DNA reads TGTGCCAGCAGTGAACAACGACTAGGTGGCGGGGAGCTGTTTTTT. Protein sequence: CASSEQRLGGGELFF.

The V gene is TRBV18, the J gene TRBJ2-1; no reliable D call. CDR3 length: 14 amino acids. Trimming left V 2 bases short and J 5 bases short, with 10 bases between. CDR1 KGHSH and CDR2 LQKENI come from the germline V gene. CDR3 sequence: CASSPDVTNNEQFF. CDR3 sequence (DNA): TGTGCCAGCTCACCAGACGTAACAAACAATGAGCAGTTCTTC.

The chain combines TRBV7-2 with TRBJ2-7; no reliable D call. This CDR3 comprises 14 residues. CDR1 is SGHTA and CDR2 is FQGNSA in the germline V gene. V was shortened by 0 bases and J by 3 bases, with 9 bases between the two germline ends. CDR3 protein: CASSLAGFGYEQYF. The DNA for the CDR3 is TGTGCCAGCAGCTTAGCAGGGTTTGGCTACGAGCAGTACTTC. Full variable domain (missing parts from reference TRBV7-2 and TRBJ2-7): GAGVSQSPSNKVTEKGKDVELRCDPISGHTALYWYRQSLGQGLEFLIYFQGNSAPDKSGLPSDRFSAERTGGSVSTLTIQRTQQEDSAVYLCASSLAGFGYEQYFGPGTRLTVT.

The V and J genes are TRBV27 and TRBJ1-1, with unresolved D. Between the trimmed V and J ends, which lost 6 bases and 1 base, there was a span of 15 bases. The CDR3 consists of 15 residues. Germline V CDR1 and CDR2: MNHEY, SMNVEV (reference sequence). The DNA of the CDR3 is TGTGCCAGCAGACTTGAGGCAGGCAGGAACACTGAAGCTTTCTTT. Residues: CASRLEAGRNTEAFF.